This TCR beta chain was captured by sequencing in a study of T cells after yellow fever vaccination. This clonotype was seen at least ten times. TCRdb analysed the 5' RACE reads with MiXCR anew, one entry per CDR3 protein. In the table there are approximately 70,000 distinct CDR3 sequences, roughly 7% of which are singletons. The CDR3 runs 14 residues. J was trimmed by 3 bases and V by 5 bases; bases with no gene match: 3. Germline CDR1 is SGHVS and CDR2 is FQNEAQ. This chain links TRBV7-8 with TRBJ2-5; 10 bases match TRBD1. Source: CD8+ T cells sorted from PBMCs, taken 10 to 11 days after the first yellow fever vaccination. This receptor was taken from a man aged 18 to 35 who received the YFV17D yellow fever vaccine. The DNA of the CDR3 is TGTGCCAGCAGCCTCGGGACAGGGGAAGAGACCCAGTACTTC. This codes for CASSLGTGEETQYF.